Shown below are 14 T cell receptor delta chains from a single sample sequenced in a study of γδ T cells in repeated Plasmodium falciparum infection. Gammadelta T cells were flow-sorted from PBMC into Vgamma9/Vdelta2+ and Vdelta2-negative populations for bulk analysis. TCRdb repeated clone calling on the multiplex PCR reads with CATT. The sample records tens of thousands of delta-chain clones, around 1.7% being singletons. Sequencing was performed on gamma-delta T cells from blood. Receptors were obtained from a pool of human donors (malaria-infected and uninfected, not separated).

This clone was observed a handful of times. The translation of this DNA and the TCRdb protein of a much larger clone differ at residue 3, probably owing to a read error; the protein shown here is translated from the DNA. The V call is TRDV1, the J call TRDJ1, with D maybe TRDD3 (5 bases). The J gene, missing from TCRdb, was assigned here through DNA to germline matching. The CDR3 sequence is 19 residues long. The germline V gene encodes CDR1 TSWWSYY and CDR2 QGS. The CDR3 is CAPGNWSRVLEGNTDKLIF. The DNA for the CDR3 is TGTGCTCCTGGGAACTGGAGCCGCGTACTGGAGGGGAACACCGATAAACTCATCTTT.

Comments on this clone: A far larger clone is off by one base, so a read error is likely. Distinct nucleotide sequences in the sample also encode this CDR3. The chain carries TRDV2 and TRDJ2; TRDD3 aligns across 8 bases. TCRdb does not report a J gene; here it was assigned by matching the DNA to germline references. CDR1 GEAIGNYY and CDR2 EKD come from the germline V gene. The CDR3 is 16 residues long. The V segment lost 0 bases and the J segment 3 bases; nucleotides outside the gene matches: 5. The CDR3 here is CACDTLGDPLTAQLFF. As DNA, the CDR3 is TGTGCCTGTGACACCCTGGGGGACCCTCTGACAGCACAACTCTTCTTT.

This clone was picked up many times. The TCRdb protein comes from a much larger clone and disagrees with this DNA's translation at residue 9, likely due to a read error; the protein given here is derived from the DNA. The V gene is TRDV1, the J gene TRDJ1; TRDD3 matches at 8 bases. From germline, CDR1 is TSWWSYY and CDR2 QGS. The CDR3 sequence is 18 residues long. Germline trimming cut 3 bases from V and 6 bases from J; bases unmatched to any gene: 18. CDR3 bases: TGTGCTCTTGGGGACAGGGACGGAGGGGGGATAATCGGGTATAAACTCATCTTT. It yields the protein CALGDRDGGGIIGYKLIF.

This clone was counted at least ten times. TCRdb assigns this DNA the protein of a much larger clone, which departs from its translation at residue 12; this likely reflects a read error, and the protein shown comes from translating the DNA. V usage is TRDV2 and J usage is TRDJ1; TRDD3 matches at 10 bases. CDR1 is GEAIGNYY and CDR2 is EKD in the germline V gene. With V trimmed by 2 bases and J by 2 bases, 13 bases remained unmatched. The CDR3 sequence is 18 residues long. This CDR3 reads CACDKGDTATSRTDKLIF. The CDR3 coding sequence is TGTGCCTGTGACAAGGGGGATACGGCCACATCGCGGACCGATAAACTCATCTTT.

This clone occurred many times. The mismatch at residue 5 between this DNA's translation and the TCRdb protein of a much larger clone likely reflects a read error; the protein shown is translated from the DNA. Other DNA sequences in this specimen translate into the identical CDR3. CDR3 in amino acids: CALGRYWGTGDKLIF. The CDR3 nucleotides are TGTGCTCTTGGGCGGTACTGGGGGACCGGCGATAAACTCATCTTT. The J gene is TRDJ1, the V gene TRDV1; 9 bases match TRDD3. The CDR3 consists of 15 residues. The V and J ends lost 5 bases and 4 bases, in that order; junction bases with no gene match: 8. CDR1 is TSWWSYY, CDR2 QGS, per germline.

As concerns this clone: TCRdb records a much larger clone's protein for this DNA, with a difference at residue 21 that likely arises from a read error; the protein given is the translation of the DNA. The rearrangement links TRDV3 to TRDJ1; 9 nucleotides match TRDD3. The germline V gene encodes CDR1 TVYSNPD and CDR2 GDNSRS (reference sequence). The CDR3 consists of 22 residues. CDR3 sequence: CAFRFPYWGTRARSQYTDKLTF. The CDR3 bases are TGTGCCTTTAGATTCCCGTACTGGGGGACCCGCGCCAGGTCACAATACACCGATAAACTCACCTTT.

About this clone: TCRdb's entry gives the protein of a much larger clone, which mismatches this DNA's translation at residue 11, likely from a read error; the protein reported here is translated from the DNA. The chain is built from TRDV1 and TRDJ1; 10 bases fit TRDD3. No J gene was available from TCRdb, and it was assigned here by a germline match of the DNA. Germline lookup yields CDR1 TSWWSYY and CDR2 QGS. V shed 4 bases, J shed 3 bases, and the junction held 20 bases outside the gene matches. This CDR3 is built from 20 residues. CDR3 sequence reads: CALGGRSWGICVVWADKLIF. DNA for the CDR3: TGTGCTCTTGGGGGACGGAGCTGGGGGATATGCGTTGTTTGGGCCGATAAACTCATCTTT.

This clone was picked up a small number of times. TCRdb has a much larger clone's protein, which differs at residue 16 from the translation of this DNA, likely because of a read error; what is shown is the protein translated from the DNA. The chain joins TRAV38-2/DV8 to TRDJ1, with a weak D call TRDD2 (7 bases). This CDR3 spans 25 amino acids. V was shortened by 5 bases and J by 1 base, with 45 bases between the two germline ends. Germline V gene lookup returns CDR1 TSESDYY and CDR2 QEAYKQQN. CDR3: CAYSSFSTFLQYPYWVIRATDKLIF. The CDR3 region has the DNA TGTGCTTATAGTAGCTTTTCGACCTTCCTCCAATACCCGTACTGGGTGATCCGAGCCACCGATAAACTCATCTTT.

This clone appeared a few times. TCRdb has a much larger clone's protein, which differs at residue 15 from the translation of this DNA, likely because of a read error; what is shown is the protein translated from the DNA. The CDR3 here is CACDTPLGLVLGDTGTDKLIF. The CDR3 DNA follows: TGTGCCTGTGACACTCCACTAGGTCTGGTTCTGGGGGATACCGGCACCGATAAACTCATCTTT. J is TRDJ1 and V is TRDV2; TRDD3 matches at 11 bases. The J gene is not listed in TCRdb, so it was assigned here from a DNA match to germline. The V segment lost 1 base and the J segment 1 base; nucleotides outside the gene matches: 19. Germline V gene data show CDR1 as GEAIGNYY and CDR2 as EKD. The CDR3 has 21 amino acids.

This clone was observed many times. For this DNA, TCRdb reports the protein of a much larger clone, which diverges at residue 6, most likely from a read error; the protein presented here is translated directly from the DNA. The chain employs TRDV3 and TRDJ1; D uncertain. CDR3 size: 12 residues. V lost 1 base and J lost 0, with 6 bases in between. The germline V gene has CDR1 TVYSNPD and CDR2 GDNSRS (reference sequence). The CDR3 loop is CAFKPHTDKLIF. In DNA, the CDR3 is TGTGCCTTTAAACCCCACACCGATAAACTCATCTTT.

Concerning this clone: Since a far larger clone is one base different, this is likely a read error. This sample includes further DNA sequences coding for the same CDR3. The chain's CDR3 is CALGVLPGPRKPTGGLFTDKLIF. CDR3 nucleotides: TGTGCTCTTGGGGTCCTGCCGGGTCCACGTAAACCCACTGGGGGATTATTCACCGATAAACTCATCTTT. The chain couples TRDV1 to TRDJ1; 10 positions match TRDD3. Germline V gene sequence: CDR1 TSWWSYY, CDR2 QGS. Losses at the gene ends were 4 bases for V and 1 base for J; bases not matched to a gene: 27. This CDR3 region has 23 residues.

Concerning this clone: This DNA translates differently at residue 12 from the TCRdb protein, which is that of a much larger clone; a read error is likely, and the protein shown is the DNA's own translation. The rearrangement links TRDV3 to TRDJ1; TRDD3 matches 10 bases. The germline V gene encodes CDR1 TVYSNPD and CDR2 GDNSRS (reference sequence). V shed 1 base, J shed 4 bases, and the junction held 21 bases outside the gene matches. The CDR3 runs to 19 residues. CDR3 sequence: CAFKNAWGIIPTKVDKLIF. The DNA for the CDR3 is TGTGCCTTTAAGAACGCCTGGGGGATAATCCCCACCAAGGTCGATAAACTCATCTTT.

This clone was recorded a few times. A far larger clone lies a single base away; this is likely a read error. Other DNA sequences in this specimen translate into the identical CDR3. The chain combines TRDV1 with TRDJ1; 10 nucleotides agree with TRDD3. TCRdb gives no J gene; it was assigned here by matching the DNA to germline. Germline V lookup: CDR1 TSWWSYY, CDR2 QGS. J lost 0 bases, V lost 2 bases, and 30 bases had no gene match. The CDR3 runs to 25 residues. CDR3 in DNA: TGTGCTCTTGGGGAAGGATTGCATCGGGCGAAGACTGGGGGATCGTTTCCCCCGTACACCGATAAACTCATCTTT. It is translated as CALGEGLHRAKTGGSFPPYTDKLIF.

This clone was seen only a few times. The chain has TRDV1 and TRDJ1, with TRDD3 matching over 10 bases. The CDR3 has 20 residues. Germline loops: CDR1 TSWWSYY, CDR2 QGS. J lost 1 base, V lost 2 bases, and 16 bases had no gene match. The CDR3 loop is CALGEWPLRGIRGSTDKLIF. The CDR3 nucleotides are TGTGCTCTTGGGGAATGGCCCCTACGGGGGATACGGGGTAGCACCGATAAACTCATCTTT.